The entry that follows covers one T cell receptor (beta chain) sequence. There are 15 residues in the CDR3. After removal of 2 bases from V and 0 bases from J, the junction contained 2 bases not matched to a gene. Germline V gene data show CDR1 as MNHEY and CDR2 as SVGAGI. The data originate from a study of blood T cells in healthy people across ages. The second PCR ran roughly 6 to 11 cycles with a sample-barcoded 5' primer and J-beta primers. TCRdb re-called the 5' RACE reads through MiXCR, storing one row per CDR3 protein. The table records more than 1,400,000 distinct CDR3 sequences, 42% of them present only once.

Specimen: blood. The rearrangement uses TRBV6-5 and TRBJ2-7; 9 bases are shared with TRBD2. The sequence was obtained from a woman between 18 and 30 years old in good health. The CDR3 region has the DNA TGTGCCAGCAGTTACGGACTAGCGAACTCCTACGAGCAGTACTTC. This codes for CASSYGLANSYEQYF.